This T cell receptor (beta chain) was observed in a study of CD4 T cell repertoires in COVID-19. Study-wide results and caveats: Some SARS-CoV-2 clonotypes, between roughly 7 and 27%, recurred in SARS-CoV and/or HKU1 cultures.

TCRdb's copy holds only in-frame clones and misses some; the assay was immunoSEQ multiplex PCR. The profile covers 60,000 to 90,000 clones, with about 83% appearing a single time and roughly 0.6% taken by the ten largest. These memory T cells were uncultured and sequenced directly after ex vivo isolation. Germline CDR1 reads ENHRY; CDR2 reads SYGVKD. Trimming pared 5 bases from V and 0 bases from J, leaving 14 bases between. This CDR3 region has 16 residues. Details on this clone: The target antigen is unknown.

This receptor was obtained from a human donor who had COVID-19. The V call is TRBV10-3, the J call TRBJ2-1; D may be TRBD1 or TRBD2 (5 bases each). Source: CD4+ T cells from peripheral blood, taken after recovery from COVID-19. CDR3 in amino acids: CAISSSGRSSYNEQFF. The CDR3 bases are TGTGCCATCAGTTCCTCGGGGCGAAGCTCCTACAATGAGCAGTTCTTC.